This T cell receptor (beta chain) was identified in a study of shared clonotypes between healthy human individuals. Measured with immunoSEQ multiplex PCR; TCRdb has only the in-frame clones, and not every one. The repertoire has 950,000 to 1,100,000 clones, about 76% of them found once; the top ten carry about 1.5%. Germline CDR1 and CDR2: MNHNY and SVGAGI (reference sequence). The CDR3 has 12 amino acids. With 6 bases clipped from V and 14 bases from J, the junction kept 7 bases outside the gene matches. The gene calls are TRBV6-6 and TRBJ1-6; 7 positions agree with TRBD1. Specimen: memory CD4+ T cells sorted from blood. Stated subset: CD45RA-negative fraction. The sequence came from a young man in good health. The CDR3 nucleotides are TGTGCCAGCAGCCCTCGACAGGGAACCCTCCACTTT. Amino acids: CASSPRQGTLHF.